Below, 19 T cell receptor beta chains from the same sample are listed, as sequenced in a study of T cell repertoires in ileal Crohn's disease. Only in-frame clones appear in the TCRdb table, and some are missing; sequencing was by immunoSEQ multiplex PCR. The data hold roughly 28,000 clones, with about 81% observed a single time. Sequencing was performed on ileal tissue. Receptors originate from an adult with Crohn's disease.

This chain connects TRBV7-8 to TRBJ1-6, with D possibly being TRBD1 (5 bases). V was shortened by 4 bases and J by 6 bases, with 7 bases between the two germline ends. This CDR3 has 13 amino acids. Per germline, CDR1 SGHVS and CDR2 FQNEAQ. CDR3 residues: CASSSQGNSPLHF. CDR3 nucleotides: TGTGCCAGCAGCTCTCAGGGTAATTCACCCCTCCACTTT.

The chain is built from TRBV9 and TRBJ2-7; 9 bases are shared with TRBD1. J lost 3 bases, V lost 0 bases, and 1 base had no gene match. This CDR3 comprises 14 residues. Germline CDR1 reads SGDLS; CDR2 reads YYNGEE. CDR3 nucleotides: TGTGCCAGCAGCGTAGGGGGACAGGGCTACGAGCAGTACTTC. Translated, it gives CASSVGGQGYEQYF. The full variable domain, with the rest looked up from reference TRBV9 and TRBJ2-7, is DSGVTQTPKHLITATGQRVTLRCSPRSGDLSVYWYQQSLDQGLQFLIQYYNGEERAKGNILERFSAQQFPDLHSELNLSSLELGDSALYFCASSVGGQGYEQYFGPGTRLTVT.

The chain joins TRBV10-2 to TRBJ1-1, with no clear D. Germline loops: CDR1 WSHSY, CDR2 SAAADI. V lost 8 bases, J lost 0 bases, and 7 bases lay in between. The CDR3 contains 12 residues. CDR3 nucleotide sequence: TGCGCCAGCCTTCGGTTGAACACTGAAGCTTTCTTT. Translated, it gives CASLRLNTEAFF.

This chain connects TRBV25-1 to TRBJ1-4, with a tentative D call TRBD1 (6 bases). The CDR3 is made up of 14 amino acids. Trimming took 1 base from V and 7 from J, leaving 10 bases between them. From germline, CDR1 is MGHDK and CDR2 SYGVNS. CDR3 protein: CASSEFTGPEKLFF. The CDR3 DNA reads as TGTGCCAGCAGTGAATTTACAGGGCCTGAAAAACTGTTTTTT.

The V call is TRBV7-2, the J call TRBJ1-5, with 7 bases identical to TRBD1. Trimming at V came to 5 bases and at J to 6 bases, leaving 13 bases not matched to a gene. The CDR3 totals 16 residues. Germline-derived CDR1 and CDR2 are SGHTA and FQGNSA. DNA for the CDR3: TGTGCCAGCAGCGAAAAGACAGGGAGAGTTAGTCAGCCCCAGCATTTT. Translation gives CASSEKTGRVSQPQHF. Drawing the rest from reference TRBV7-2 and TRBJ1-5, the complete variable domain is GAGVSQSPSNKVTEKGKDVELRCDPISGHTALYWYRQSLGQGLEFLIYFQGNSAPDKSGLPSDRFSAERTGGSVSTLTIQRTQQEDSAVYLCASSEKTGRVSQPQHFGDGTRLSIL.

The V gene is TRBV7-9, the J gene TRBJ2-6, with 9 bases identical to TRBD1. Germline trimming cut 5 bases from V and 0 bases from J; bases unmatched to any gene: 8. Germline CDR1 and CDR2: SEHNR and FQNEAQ (reference sequence). The CDR3 runs 18 residues. The CDR3 DNA is TGTGCCAGCAGCGAAGCCGGGACAGGGACCTCTGGGGCCAACGTCCTGACTTTC. Protein product: CASSEAGTGTSGANVLTF.

The V and J genes are TRBV10-3 and TRBJ1-2, with D possibly being TRBD1 (5 bases). The length of the CDR3 is 14 residues. V gave up 3 bases and J gave up 5 bases, with 13 bases separating them. Germline assignment: CDR1 ENHRY and CDR2 SYGVKD. The CDR3 coding sequence is TGTGCCATCAGTGAAACCCCAGGGAGGTATGGCTACACCTTC. Protein: CAISETPGRYGYTF.

This clone is medium-sized by share. The chain recombines TRBV4-1 with TRBJ2-2, with 10 bases lining up with TRBD2. V shed 5 bases and J 7 bases; nucleotides not matched to a gene: 10. The CDR3 is 16 residues long. Germline V gene sequence: CDR1 MGHRA, CDR2 YSYEKL. The CDR3 DNA reads as TGCGCCAGCAGCTCCCGGACTAGCGGCGACGACGGGGAGCTGTTTTTT. Encoded protein: CASSSRTSGDDGELFF.

V usage is TRBV10-3 and J usage is TRBJ1-2, with a tentative D call TRBD1 (5 bases). Per germline, CDR1 ENHRY and CDR2 SYGVKD. V was cut by 4 bases and J by 4 bases, with 19 bases left in between. CDR3 length equals 16 residues. The DNA for the CDR3 is TGTGCCATCAGTGGGGGAGGGCAGGGCCAGATCTATGGCTACACCTTC. Its translation is CAISGGGQGQIYGYTF.

The chain employs TRBV7-9 and TRBJ2-5, with D possibly TRBD1 on 6 matching bases. With the DNA end fitting TRBJ2-7 better, the J assignment may be wrong. Germline V gene lookup returns CDR1 SEHNR and CDR2 FQNEAQ (reference sequence). This CDR3 contains 12 residues. CDR3 residues: CASSSQGYEQYF. The CDR3 nucleotides read TGTGCCAGCAGCTCACAGGGCTACGAGCAGTACTTC.

This chain joins TRBV20-1 and TRBJ1-1; D remains unclear. Germline loops: CDR1 DFQATT, CDR2 SNEGSKA (reference sequence). The CDR3 runs 11 residues. Trimming left V 6 bases short and J 1 base short, with 6 bases between. The chain's CDR3 is CSALRNTEAFF. The CDR3 DNA follows: TGCAGTGCCCTTAGGAACACTGAAGCTTTCTTT.

The genes are TRBV27 and TRBJ2-1; possibly TRBD2 for D (5 bases). The CDR3 is 12 amino acids. V lost 6 bases and J 8 bases, leaving 11 bases between the germline ends. Per germline, CDR1 MNHEY and CDR2 SMNVEV (reference sequence). CDR3 region: CASSEGTHEQFF. The DNA of the CDR3 is TGTGCCAGCAGCGAGGGTACCCATGAGCAGTTCTTC.

A remark on this clone: The junction and the germline gene differ at one end; a read error may be behind it. The V and J genes are TRBV7-7 and TRBJ2-2; D remains ambiguous. Germline V lookup: CDR1 SSHAT, CDR2 FNYEAQ (reference sequence). The CDR3 contains 14 residues. The CDR3 DNA sequence: TGTGCTAGCAGCTTAGACTTGAACACCGGGGAGCTGTTTTTT. Translating gives CASSLDLNTGELFF.

The chain employs TRBV7-2 and TRBJ1-1, with 9 positions matching TRBD1. With V trimmed by 5 bases and J by 3 bases, 1 base remained unmatched. The germline V gene encodes CDR1 SGHTA and CDR2 FQGNSA. This CDR3 comprises 13 residues. The CDR3 is CASSRDRDTEAFF. The CDR3 coding sequence is TGTGCCAGCAGCCGGGACAGGGACACTGAAGCTTTCTTT.

This clone was found a few times. This rearrangement joins TRBV19 to TRBJ1-1; D perhaps matches TRBD1 (5 bases). V gave up 7 bases and J gave up 5 bases, with 17 bases separating them. Germline V gene lookup returns CDR1 LNHDA and CDR2 SQIVND (reference sequence). The CDR3 is made up of 14 amino acids. The CDR3 DNA is TGTGCCAGTACCGTGACAGTCCAAGGGACTGAAGCTTTCTTT. It encodes CASTVTVQGTEAFF.

The chain couples TRBV5-5 to TRBJ2-5; D gene uncertain. V shed 4 bases and J shed 5 bases, with 9 bases lying between them. The CDR3 is 12 amino acids. Germline V gene data show CDR1 as SGHKS and CDR2 as YYEKEE (reference sequence). In DNA, the CDR3 is TGTGCCAGCAGCCAGACCGGGGAGACCCAGTACTTC. This encodes CASSQTGETQYF.

The rearrangement joins TRBV18 to TRBJ2-5, with TRBD1 identical over 9 bases. The CDR3 has 16 residues. The trim removed 2 bases at V and 5 bases at J, leaving 9 bases unmatched. CDR1 is KGHSH and CDR2 is LQKENI in the germline V gene. CDR3 in DNA: TGTGCCAGCTCACCATACGGGGACAGGGACAGGGAGACCCAGTACTTC. Residues: CASSPYGDRDRETQYF.

The chain carries TRBV27 and TRBJ2-2; 7 positions match TRBD1. Germline values: CDR1 MNHEY, CDR2 SMNVEV (reference sequence). Trimming removed 6 bases from V and 3 bases from J; junction bases left unmatched: 7. This CDR3 is built from 15 residues. The CDR3 here is CASRRQGWYTGELFF. For the CDR3, the DNA is TGTGCCAGCAGGCGACAGGGATGGTACACCGGGGAGCTGTTTTTT.

V is TRBV18 and J is TRBJ2-5; D call uncertain. Looked up from germline, CDR1 is KGHSH and CDR2 is LQKENI. The CDR3 is 14 residues long. V was shortened by 5 bases and J by 2 bases, with 12 bases between the two germline ends. The CDR3 loop reads CASSSSGRQETQYF. The CDR3 coding sequence is TGTGCCAGCTCATCGTCCGGTCGTCAAGAGACCCAGTACTTC.